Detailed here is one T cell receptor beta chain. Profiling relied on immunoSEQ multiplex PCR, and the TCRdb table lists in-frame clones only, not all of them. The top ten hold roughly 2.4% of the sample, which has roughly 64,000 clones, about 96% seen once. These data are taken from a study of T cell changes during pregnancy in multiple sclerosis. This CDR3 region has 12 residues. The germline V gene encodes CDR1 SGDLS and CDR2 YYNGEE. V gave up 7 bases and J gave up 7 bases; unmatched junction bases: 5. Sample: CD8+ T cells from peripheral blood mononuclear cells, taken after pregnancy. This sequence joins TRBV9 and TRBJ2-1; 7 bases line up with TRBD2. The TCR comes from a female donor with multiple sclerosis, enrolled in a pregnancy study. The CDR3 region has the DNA TGTGCCAGCGGGGACTATGTAAATGAGCAGTTCTTC. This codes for CASGDYVNEQFF.